This T cell receptor (beta chain) was recovered during a study of T-cell reconstitution after alpha-beta-depleted transplantation in children. Study results and caveats: After one year, T-cell counts and TCRbeta diversity mostly came from new T cells.

CDR1 and CDR2 from the germline V gene are MNHEY and SMNVEV (reference sequence). CDR3 length equals 13 residues. V lost 2 bases to trimming and J lost 6 bases, with 7 bases between them. There are many counts of this clonotype. As yet, its antigen is unknown. This sample's TCRbeta library carried unique molecular identifier barcodes. TCRdb re-derived calls from the PCR reads in MiXCR, one entry per CDR3 protein. In the table there are a few hundred thousand distinct CDR3 sequences, almost 8% of which are singletons. This sequence was found in a female patient aged 2 to 10 who had a stem cell transplant for Fanconi anemia, so the T cells may come from the graft donor. The chain links TRBV27 to TRBJ1-4; no clear D gene. The sequencing here drew on peripheral blood, taken 360 days after TCRalphabeta/CD19-depleted stem cell transplant. CDR3 sequence reads: CASSLVVDEKLFF. The CDR3 DNA reads TGTGCCAGCAGTTTAGTAGTAGATGAAAAACTGTTTTTT.